The clone carrying this T cell receptor (beta chain) was counted many times. As yet, its antigen is unknown. There are 14 residues in the CDR3. V gave up 5 bases and J gave up 8 bases, with 18 bases separating them. The sample is drawn from a study of identical twins. TCRdb re-analysed the 5' RACE reads in MiXCR, keeping a single row per CDR3 protein. This table holds approximately 220,000 distinct CDR3 sequences, under 10% found once. General study results and limits: Instead of following the same donors, the conclusions were based on cross-sectional statistical analysis.

No donor was unhealthy or non-Caucasian. The sample was also linked to a second study, of yellow fever vaccine responses in identical twins.

This TCR came from a woman under 30 in good health. Sequenced sample: memory (CD45RO+) T cells sorted from blood. The V call is TRBV12-3 or TRBV12-4, the J call TRBJ1-2; weak D call: TRBD1 (6 bases). CDR3 sequence reads: CASSRAQGYGGYTF. In nucleotides, the CDR3 is TGTGCCAGCAGTCGAGCTCAGGGGTATGGAGGCTACACCTTC.